This T cell receptor (beta chain) was sequenced in a study of OX40 agonist ivuxolimab in advanced cancers. About the research overall: Patients in dose escalation had liver, melanoma, kidney or head and neck cancers. Three dose-escalation patients had partial responses: one with hepatocellular carcinoma and two with cutaneous melanoma. Study-wide results and limits: In a subset of nonresponders, normalized T-cell clonal expansion was also low. Low clonal expansion, among the lowest seen, marked partial responders at 0.1-3.0 mg/kg.

Some clones are missing from TCRdb's copy, which holds only in-frame ones; the method was immunoSEQ multiplex PCR. The profile covers nearly 110,000 clones, with roughly nine tenths appearing a single time and around 0.47% taken by the ten largest. On this clone: The antigen is undetermined.

The CDR3 runs 14 residues. With 3 bases removed from V and 7 bases from J, the gap between germline ends came to 13 bases. CDR1 and CDR2 (germline): MDHEN, SYDVKM. The receptor was derived from an adult with an advanced solid tumor such as melanoma, head and neck, liver or kidney cancer. The sample in question was CD4+ or CD8+ T cells sorted from blood, obtained in a trial of the OX40 agonist ivuxolimab. The chain combines TRBV28 with TRBJ1-5; D gene ambiguous. CDR3 in DNA: TGTGCCAGCAGTTTTCGCGAAAAAAGGCAGCCCCAGCATTTT. Translation gives CASSFREKRQPQHF.